This T cell receptor (beta chain) was sequenced in a study of blood T cells in healthy people across ages (dated by TCRdb to 2014 to 2015). Some background on the complete study: Template switching captured roughly one uniquely barcoded TCR beta cDNA molecule per two T cells in model experiments. To avoid experimental bias, donors of different ages were spread randomly across the sequencing lanes. Four age groups were formed from the donors: young (average approximately 16 years), middle-aged (approximately 40), aged (more than 55) and long-lived (roughly 81). Using the same blood draw, the study looked at two additional independent replicas of 1 million unique cDNA reads for two donors, one aged 18 to 29 and the other aged 80 or older. To track age-related changes in TCR beta repertoire diversity, the study relied on deep sequencing normalized with unique cDNA molecular identifiers.

The V and J ends are trimmed by 2 bases and 6 bases, leaving 11 bases between them. The cysteine opens and the phenylalanine closes a CDR3 of 14 amino acids. The kept DNA is CDR3 alone, 42 bases in frame from the first base. Via the germline V gene (reference sequence), CDR1 is SEHNR and CDR2 FQNEAQ. Points the paper makes about the study in general: The CMV infection status of donors was not known, potentially confounding age-related changes in expanded clonotypes. There was a strong correlation between observed TCR beta diversity and the percentage of naive T cells measured by flow cytometry. Observed TCR beta diversity per million T cells fell roughly linearly with age, and a significant reduction was already apparent by age around 40. Since profiling was done on bulk unsorted PBMCs, naive and antigen-experienced compartments could not be conclusively compared. The long-lived group showed more naive CD4+ T cells, fewer expanded clones and increased TCR diversity than the aged group, suggesting age selection. Estimates of total diversity based on one million sequenced T cells were considered lower bounds and underestimates.

The library came from 5' RACE. Reads for this sample came from an Illumina HiSeq 2500. A second PCR of about 7 to 12 cycles was run with a J-beta primer mix and a sample-barcoded 5' primer. A unique molecular identifier was introduced onto each TCR beta cDNA molecule by a template-switch 5' adaptor carrying 12 random nucleotides. Each sample yielded at least 2.5 million CDR3-containing paired-end reads. All of the RNA was converted into first-strand cDNA using the Mint cDNA synthesis kit, with a TRBC-specific oligonucleotide serving as the primer. All cDNA was treated with uracil-DNA glycosylase and then went through a first 18-cycle PCR with the universal primers M1SS and BC2_uni_R. In the original analysis: Each sample was normalized by randomly selecting 1 million high-quality reads, each carrying a distinct molecular identifier. Instead of being binned into consensus sequences, reads with shared molecular identifiers were discarded. MiTCR, run with a Q25 quality threshold and the strictest error-elimination algorithm, handled CDR3 identification, clonotype clustering and error correction. A nonparametric unseen species model with Euler transformation was used to estimate a lower bound on total TCR beta diversity. The public sequencing data were trimmed at Q25 with fastp and processed into clonotypes with MiXCR by TCRdb, which kept only in-frame beta chains. One record per CDR3 amino acid sequence lists the most common genes and DNA. What appears here as the V and J calls and clone size reflects TCRdb's work, not the paper's. The sample contains 1.5 million to 2 million distinct CDR3 sequences, approximately 30% of them found a single time. Roughly 8% of the sample is held by the ten biggest clonotypes.

Turning to this clonotype: Its antigen has not been determined. No base-level quality is on record; no much larger clone is a single base apart.

Donors were approximately 42 systemically healthy Caucasian individuals from Russia aged roughly 6 to 95 years. About 10 milliliters of peripheral blood were drawn from each donor into EDTA-treated Vacutainer tubes. PBMCs were isolated by Ficoll-Paque density-gradient centrifugation, with at least 7 million obtained per sample. Trizol reagent was used to extract total RNA from PBMCs, with at least 5.5 micrograms per sample. For every donor, flow cytometry on a PBMC aliquot measured the percentage of naive CD45RAhigh/CD27high T cells. This clonotype was sampled from a woman aged 25 to 45 in good health. The sequence joins TRBV7-9 to TRBJ2-1; the D gene is perhaps TRBD2, on 6 matching bases. Sequences were obtained from blood. The DNA sequence is given as TGTGCCAGCAGCTTAAAAAGGGACTGCAATGAGCAGTTCTTC. It encodes CASSLKRDCNEQFF.